One TCR beta chain is described in this entry. Its antigen is not known. Here immunoSEQ multiplex PCR was the method, and the copy in TCRdb shows in-frame clones only, minus some. The data hold about 140,000 clones, with 70% to 90% observed a single time. The CDR3 totals 15 residues. The germline V gene has CDR1 SNHLY and CDR2 FYNNEI. Between the trimmed V and J ends, which lost 6 bases and 4 bases, there was a span of 18 bases. This sample was taken from a study of cytotoxic CD8 clonotypes in ibrutinib-treated CLL. On the study more broadly: The patient breakdown showed approximately 11 relapsed/refractory and some 14 treatment-naive cases, with approximately 18 IGHV unmutated.

Study-wide findings and caveats: Clonality went up at ibrutinib response and then declined back toward baseline at progression. Baseline clonality exceeded age-matched healthy donors and tracked circulating CD8+ T-cell counts. Public clonotypes, found uncommonly, either contracted or stayed stable on treatment.

The sequencing used PBMCs, collected after 36 months of ibrutinib treatment. The sequence was obtained from a human donor with chronic lymphocytic leukemia. The chain couples TRBV2 to TRBJ2-5; D perhaps matches TRBD1 (6 bases). The CDR3 loop is CASSTVQGMGETQYF. CDR3 sequence (DNA): TGTGCCAGCAGCACCGTACAGGGAATGGGAGAGACCCAGTACTTC.